A selection of T cell receptor beta chains follows, all from one sample in a study of T-cell memory formation after mild COVID-19. TCRdb fed the 5' RACE reads into MiXCR, producing one record per CDR3 protein. The repertoire holds just over 300,000 distinct CDR3 sequences, with 15% to 20% as singletons. Sequenced input: PBMCs or a T cell subset sorted from them (not recorded which). These receptors all stem from a man aged 18 to 30 who had mild COVID-19 (a few samples of this study predate the infection). Cell type and time point are not known. The CDR3 runs from the conserved cysteine through the conserved F or W. The order of the fields is CDR3 protein, CDR3 DNA, V gene, J gene, clone size, D gene. A D gene is named only where the DNA matches it firmly. Size tells how often a clone was seen (once, few, many) or the class of an expanded clone, and some rows leave it out.

CDR3: CASSLALTGEETQYF
DNA: TGTGCCAGCAGTTTAGCCCTGACAGGGGAAGAGACCCAGTACTTC
V: TRBV12-3/TRBV12-4
J: TRBJ2-5
size: NA
D: TRBD1

CDR3: CASTWGGGSYYEQYF
DNA: TGTGCCAGCACCTGGGGCGGGGGCAGTTACTACGAGCAGTACTTC
V: TRBV27
J: TRBJ2-7
size: NA
D: NA

CDR3: CASNAQDQPQHF
DNA: TGTGCCAGCAATGCCCAAGATCAGCCCCAGCATTTT
V: TRBV2
J: TRBJ1-5
size: few
D: NA

CDR3: CASSSSRDGTYEQYF
DNA: TGCGCCAGCAGCTCCTCCCGGGACGGGACCTACGAGCAGTACTTC
V: TRBV5-1
J: TRBJ2-7
size: few
D: NA

CDR3: CASSLGTGQGRRDGYTF
DNA: TGCGCCAGCAGCTTGGGGACCGGACAGGGCCGTCGGGATGGCTACACCTTC
V: TRBV5-1
J: TRBJ1-2
size: few
D: TRBD1

CDR3: CATSEGAGKETQYF
DNA: TGTGCCACCAGTGAAGGTGCAGGGAAAGAGACCCAGTACTTC
V: TRBV24-1
J: TRBJ2-5
size: few
D: NA

CDR3: CASSAFGGDLGGDTQYF
DNA: TGTGCCAGCAGCGCCTTCGGGGGCGACCTCGGAGGGGATACGCAGTATTTT
V: TRBV9
J: TRBJ2-3
size: NA
D: NA

CDR3: CASRIFRDSSNQPQHF
DNA: TGTGCCAGCAGGATATTCCGGGACAGCTCTAATCAGCCCCAGCATTTT
V: TRBV28
J: TRBJ1-5
size: many
D: TRBD1

CDR3: CASSGGPHNEQFF
DNA: TGTGCCAGCAGCGGGGGTCCTCACAATGAGCAGTTCTTC
V: TRBV9
J: TRBJ2-1
size: NA
D: NA

CDR3: CASSSMGTDYEQYF
DNA: TGCGCCAGCAGCTCCATGGGAACTGACTACGAGCAGTACTTC
V: TRBV5-1
J: TRBJ2-7
size: many
D: NA

CDR3: CSARPNLNYGYTF
DNA: TGCAGTGCTCGACCGAATCTTAACTATGGCTACACCTTC
V: TRBV20-1
J: TRBJ1-2
size: few
D: NA

CDR3: CASGDGYYGYTF
DNA: TGTGCCAGCGGGGACGGTTATTATGGCTACACCTTC
V: TRBV25-1
J: TRBJ1-2
size: NA
D: NA

CDR3: CASSLGLAGLNTGELFF
DNA: TGCGCCAGCAGCTTGGGGCTAGCGGGGCTTAACACCGGGGAGCTGTTTTTT
V: TRBV5-1
J: TRBJ2-2
size: NA
D: TRBD2

CDR3: CASSPSSTSGGASYNEQFF
DNA: TGTGCCAGCAGCCCTAGCTCGACTAGCGGGGGGGCCTCCTACAATGAGCAGTTCTTC
V: TRBV7-9
J: TRBJ2-1
size: NA
D: TRBD2

CDR3: CASSYPRGDTQYF
DNA: TGTGCCAGCAGTTACCCAAGGGGAGATACGCAGTATTTT
V: TRBV6-5
J: TRBJ2-3
size: NA
D: NA

CDR3: CASSYQAAAEQFF
DNA: TGTGCCAGCAGTTACCAGGCGGCCGCTGAGCAGTTCTTC
V: TRBV6-2/TRBV6-3
J: TRBJ2-1
size: NA
D: NA

CDR3: CASSRPGDTGGYTF
DNA: TGTGCCAGCAGCAGACCCGGGGACACGGGTGGCTACACCTTC
V: TRBV7-9
J: TRBJ1-2
size: NA
D: NA

CDR3: CASSLEQRGGTDTQYF
DNA: TGCGCCAGCAGCTTGGAACAGCGGGGTGGGACAGATACGCAGTATTTT
V: TRBV5-1
J: TRBJ2-3
size: many
D: TRBD2

CDR3: CASSTAEKAEAFF
DNA: TGCGCCAGCAGCACGGCGGAAAAGGCTGAAGCTTTCTTT
V: TRBV5-1
J: TRBJ1-1
size: few
D: NA

CDR3: CASSPRAGQETQYF
DNA: TGTGCCAGCAGCCCAAGGGCGGGACAAGAGACCCAGTACTTC
V: TRBV7-3
J: TRBJ2-5
size: NA
D: NA

CDR3: CASSGTSGFYQETQYF
DNA: TGTGCCAGCAGCGGGACTAGCGGGTTCTACCAAGAGACCCAGTACTTC
V: TRBV7-2
J: TRBJ2-5
size: few
D: TRBD2

CDR3: CASSSRRTEGNTEAFF
DNA: TGTGCCAGCAGCTCCCGGAGGACGGAAGGGAACACTGAAGCTTTCTTT
V: TRBV7-9
J: TRBJ1-1
size: NA
D: NA

CDR3: CASTRNTGELFF
DNA: TGTGCCAGCACCAGAAACACCGGGGAGCTGTTTTTT
V: TRBV2
J: TRBJ2-2
size: few
D: NA

CDR3: CASSQDLGTQYF
DNA: TGCGCCAGCAGCCAAGATCTAGGCACGCAGTATTTT
V: TRBV4-1
J: TRBJ2-3
size: NA
D: NA

CDR3: CASSFSRRLGNEQFF
DNA: TGTGCCAGCAGCTTTTCCCGGCGCCTAGGCAATGAGCAGTTCTTC
V: TRBV5-6
J: TRBJ2-1
size: once
D: NA

CDR3: CATSAWTPANTGELFF
DNA: TGTGCCACCAGTGCTTGGACTCCCGCGAACACCGGGGAGCTGTTTTTT
V: TRBV24-1
J: TRBJ2-2
size: NA
D: NA

CDR3: CASSYGGADYGYTF
DNA: TGTGCCAGCAGCTACGGGGGCGCAGACTATGGCTACACCTTC
V: TRBV7-9
J: TRBJ1-2
size: NA
D: NA

CDR3: CSARGLAGLLKTQYF
DNA: TGCAGTGCTAGAGGACTAGCGGGCCTTTTGAAGACCCAGTACTTC
V: TRBV20-1
J: TRBJ2-5
size: few
D: TRBD2

CDR3: CASSRGGAVQETQYF
DNA: TGTGCCAGCAGCAGAGGGGGCGCGGTCCAAGAGACCCAGTACTTC
V: TRBV9
J: TRBJ2-5
size: NA
D: TRBD1

CDR3: CASSIDRRLTQYF
DNA: TGTGCCAGTAGTATAGATCGCCGTCTTACCCAGTATTTT
V: TRBV19
J: TRBJ2-3
size: NA
D: NA

CDR3: CASSLLARNEQFF
DNA: TGTGCCAGCAGTTTACTAGCTCGCAATGAGCAGTTCTTC
V: TRBV6-5
J: TRBJ2-1
size: NA
D: NA

CDR3: CASSLRDSPNEQFF
DNA: TGTGCCAGCAGCTTGAGGGACAGCCCAAATGAGCAGTTCTTC
V: TRBV5-4
J: TRBJ2-1
size: NA
D: TRBD1

CDR3: CASSTRDRFYGYTF
DNA: TGTGCCAGCAGCACCCGGGACAGGTTCTATGGCTACACCTTC
V: TRBV9
J: TRBJ1-2
size: NA
D: TRBD1

CDR3: CASSQGGVAGGYTF
DNA: TGTGCCAGCAGCCAAGGAGGGGTAGCCGGTGGCTACACCTTC
V: TRBV3-1
J: TRBJ1-2
size: NA
D: NA

CDR3: CASSVVAGATYEQYF
DNA: TGTGCCAGCAGCGTAGTGGCAGGTGCCACCTACGAGCAGTACTTC
V: TRBV9
J: TRBJ2-7
size: many
D: NA

CDR3: CASSLSLETQYF
DNA: TGTGCCAGCAGCTTATCATTGGAGACCCAGTACTTC
V: TRBV7-2
J: TRBJ2-5
size: NA
D: NA

CDR3: CASSLAQGYEQYF
DNA: TGTGCCAGCAGCTTAGCGCAGGGCTACGAGCAGTACTTC
V: TRBV7-2
J: TRBJ2-7
size: few
D: NA

CDR3: CASSYSHEQYF
DNA: TGTGCCAGCAGCTATTCGCACGAGCAGTACTTC
V: TRBV7-2
J: TRBJ2-7
size: few
D: NA

CDR3: CATSRAILTSGTHNEQFF
DNA: TGTGCCACCAGCAGAGCTATACTCACTTCGGGAACTCACAATGAGCAGTTCTTC
V: TRBV15
J: TRBJ2-1
size: NA
D: NA

CDR3: CASSYTAGGWTDTQYF
DNA: TGTGCCAGCAGTTACACGGCAGGGGGGTGGACAGATACGCAGTATTTT
V: TRBV6-5
J: TRBJ2-3
size: few
D: NA

CDR3: CASSYALGRGATDTQYF
DNA: TGTGCCAGCAGTTACGCTCTCGGGCGGGGGGCCACAGATACGCAGTATTTT
V: TRBV6-6
J: TRBJ2-3
size: NA
D: TRBD2

CDR3: CASSFFRAEKLFF
DNA: TGTGCCAGCAGCTTTTTCCGGGCGGAAAAACTGTTTTTT
V: TRBV7-9
J: TRBJ1-4
size: NA
D: NA

CDR3: CASSPKVGADDQPQHF
DNA: TGTGCCAGCAGCCCCAAGGTGGGGGCGGACGATCAGCCCCAGCATTTT
V: TRBV7-2
J: TRBJ1-5
size: few
D: NA

CDR3: CASSFSEGPSYEQYF
DNA: TGTGCCAGCAGTTTCAGTGAGGGACCCTCCTACGAGCAGTACTTC
V: TRBV12-3/TRBV12-4
J: TRBJ2-7
size: NA
D: NA

CDR3: CASSLGARGRETQYF
DNA: TGTGCCAGCAGCTTAGGTGCCAGGGGCCGAGAGACCCAGTACTTC
V: TRBV11-2
J: TRBJ2-5
size: NA
D: NA

CDR3: CASTPQGPANTGELFF
DNA: TGTGCCAGCACCCCACAGGGACCCGCGAACACCGGGGAGCTGTTTTTT
V: TRBV12-3/TRBV12-4
J: TRBJ2-2
size: NA
D: NA

CDR3: CASSLGRGTGFYRELFF
DNA: TGTGCCAGCAGCTTAGGGCGTGGGACAGGGTTCTATCGGGAGCTGTTTTTT
V: TRBV7-8
J: TRBJ2-2
size: NA
D: TRBD1

CDR3: CATIVTSGAAQYF
DNA: TGTGCCACTATAGTGACTAGCGGGGCGGCCCAGTACTTC
V: TRBV28
J: TRBJ2-5
size: once
D: TRBD2

CDR3: CASSYQGPTGELFF
DNA: TGTGCCAGCAGTTACCAGGGTCCGACCGGGGAGCTGTTTTTT
V: TRBV6-2/TRBV6-3
J: TRBJ2-2
size: NA
D: NA

CDR3: CASSAPDPSETQYF
DNA: TGCGCCAGCAGCGCCCCGGACCCCTCAGAGACCCAGTACTTC
V: TRBV5-1
J: TRBJ2-5
size: NA
D: NA

CDR3: CASSFAGANGYTF
DNA: TGTGCCAGCAGCTTTGCAGGGGCCAATGGCTACACCTTC
V: TRBV7-9
J: TRBJ1-2
size: NA
D: NA

CDR3: CASSLGGPTGELFF
DNA: TGTGCCAGCAGCTTAGGGGGGCCCACCGGGGAGCTGTTTTTT
V: TRBV7-9
J: TRBJ2-2
size: few
D: NA

CDR3: CASRKTGQGNTEAFF
DNA: TGTGCCAGCAGGAAGACGGGGCAGGGGAACACTGAAGCTTTCTTT
V: TRBV6-5
J: TRBJ1-1
size: few
D: NA

CDR3: CASSSPSQYDRTYEQYF
DNA: TGTGCCAGCAGCTCACCATCTCAATATGACAGAACCTACGAGCAGTACTTC
V: TRBV11-2
J: TRBJ2-7
size: NA
D: NA

CDR3: CASRPTGTILVGTQYF
DNA: TGTGCCAGCAGACCGACCGGGACAATTCTGGTCGGGACCCAGTACTTC
V: TRBV11-1
J: TRBJ2-5
size: NA
D: NA

CDR3: CASRPAFTF
DNA: TGTGCCAGCAGGCCAGCGTTCACCTTC
V: TRBV11-3
J: TRBJ1-2
size: NA
D: NA

CDR3: CASSPGGISYEQYF
DNA: TGCGCCAGCAGCCCGGGGGGCATATCCTACGAGCAGTACTTC
V: TRBV4-3
J: TRBJ2-7
size: NA
D: NA